This passage covers 27 T cell receptor beta chains from one sample sequenced in a study of beta chain features in type 1 diabetes. Of the isolated RNA, all was reverse transcribed, and so the sequenced material was expressed TCRB transcripts. Here immunoSEQ multiplex PCR was the method, and the copy in TCRdb shows in-frame clones only, minus some. The table shows 120,000 to 150,000 clones, with about 50% occurring only once. The material sequenced was Tregs from blood. The receptors were gathered from a man aged 18 to 30 in good health.

This chain connects TRBV14 to TRBJ2-5; 8 bases fit TRBD1. Germline V lookup: CDR1 SGHDN, CDR2 FVKESK. V gave up 2 bases and J gave up 6 bases; unmatched junction bases: 5. CDR3 length equals 14 residues. CDR3 sequence: CASSQLDRVKTQYF. CDR3 DNA: TGTGCCAGCAGCCAATTGGACAGGGTGAAGACCCAGTACTTC.

This clone was seen a handful of times. The rearrangement links TRBV7-2 to TRBJ2-1; D remains ambiguous. The V gene lost 5 bases and the J gene lost 8 bases, with 10 bases spanning the gap. Germline V gene sequence: CDR1 SGHTA, CDR2 FQGNSA. The CDR3 totals 12 residues. The CDR3 DNA follows: TGTGCCAGCAGCAGCCGTCACGATGAGCAGTTCTTC. Protein: CASSSRHDEQFF.

In this sample, this clone turned up a few times. V gene TRBV7-9 combines with J gene TRBJ1-5, with 7 bases identical to TRBD1. The CDR3 has 13 amino acids. With V trimmed by 5 bases and J by 4 bases, 2 bases remained unmatched. CDR1 and CDR2 from the germline V gene are SEHNR and FQNEAQ (reference sequence). The CDR3 coding sequence is TGTGCCAGCAGCCCAGGGGGGAATCAGCCCCAGCATTTT. Translating it yields CASSPGGNQPQHF.

The V gene is TRBV6-5, the J gene TRBJ1-2, with D possibly being TRBD1 (6 bases). In germline, CDR1 is MNHEY, CDR2 SVGAGI. Trimming removed 7 bases at V and 7 bases at J, with 13 bases between. This CDR3 is built from 12 residues. CDR3 in DNA: TGTGCCAGCAATAAACAGGGCGCTGGCTACACCTTC. This encodes CASNKQGAGYTF.

The chain links TRBV15 to TRBJ1-4, with D uncertain. Per germline, CDR1 LNHNV and CDR2 YYDKDF (reference sequence). This CDR3 region has 15 residues. V was cut by 3 bases and J by 5 bases, with 13 bases left in between. The DNA of the CDR3 is TGTGCCACCAGCAGGAGTTATATCGCGAATGAAAAACTGTTTTTT. It yields the protein CATSRSYIANEKLFF.

A single count supports this clone. Written as DNA, the CDR3 is TGTGCCAGCTCACCACCGAACCAGGGTCAGCCCCAGCATTTT. Translating it yields CASSPPNQGQPQHF. The chain joins TRBV18 to TRBJ1-5; TRBD1 might be the D (5 bases). This CDR3 comprises 14 residues. Germline CDR1 reads KGHSH; CDR2 reads LQKENI. The V gene lost 0 bases and the J gene lost 6 bases, with 9 bases spanning the gap.

The chain joins TRBV19 to TRBJ2-2, with D hard to call. The germline CDR1 and CDR2 sequences are LNHDA and SQIVND (reference sequence). This CDR3 is 10 amino acids long. Trimming removed 10 bases at V and 6 bases at J, with 6 bases between. CDR3: CATHAGELFF. The CDR3, as DNA: TGTGCCACACACGCCGGGGAGCTGTTTTTT.

The rearrangement uses TRBV7-9 and TRBJ2-7; D is possibly TRBD2 (5 bases). With 5 bases removed from V and 2 bases from J, the gap between germline ends came to 10 bases. The CDR3 sequence is 13 residues long. The germline CDR1 and CDR2 sequences are SEHNR and FQNEAQ (reference sequence). CDR3 nucleotide sequence: TGTGCCAGCAGCGTGGCGGGTCCCTACGAGCAGTACTTC. It codes for CASSVAGPYEQYF.

The genes are TRBV28 and TRBJ2-1, with D perhaps TRBD1 (6 bases). The V and J ends lost 7 bases and 3 bases respectively, with 19 bases between them. The CDR3 sequence is 16 residues long. Germline values: CDR1 MDHEN, CDR2 SYDVKM. CDR3 region: CASNNQGSFGYNEQFF. The CDR3 coding sequence is TGTGCCAGCAATAATCAGGGGTCCTTCGGCTACAATGAGCAGTTCTTC.

The chain carries TRBV28 and TRBJ2-1; 10 bases match TRBD1. Germline V gives CDR1 MDHEN, CDR2 SYDVKM. Unmatched junction bases numbered 7, after V lost 5 bases and J lost 12 bases. This CDR3 spans 13 amino acids. CDR3 nucleotide sequence: TGTGCCAGCAGTAAGACAGGGGGCATCGGGCAGTTCTTC. Protein product: CASSKTGGIGQFF.

Here the CDR3 reads CATRFRGGQETQYF. The CDR3 DNA reads TGTGCCACGAGGTTTAGGGGGGGACAAGAGACCCAGTACTTC. The rearrangement joins TRBV7-2 to TRBJ2-5, with D maybe TRBD2 (7 bases). The length of the CDR3 is 14 residues. Germline CDR1 is SGHTA and CDR2 is FQGNSA. The ends were cut back, 10 bases at V and 2 bases at J, with 17 bases in the middle. The complete variable domain, with remaining parts taken from reference TRBV7-2 and TRBJ2-5, reads GAGVSQSPSNKVTEKGKDVELRCDPISGHTALYWYRQSLGQGLEFLIYFQGNSAPDKSGLPSDRFSAERTGGSVSTLTIQRTQQEDSAVYLCATRFRGGQETQYFGPGTRLLVL.

The V call is TRBV4-3, the J call TRBJ2-3, with 8 bases matching TRBD2. In germline, CDR1 is LGHNA, CDR2 YSLEER. V shed 0 bases and J 5 bases; nucleotides not matched to a gene: 10. The CDR3 is made up of 17 amino acids. CDR3 in DNA: TGCGCCAGCAGCCAAGATACTGCAGCGGGAGAGGTAGATACGCAGTATTTT. Its translation: CASSQDTAAGEVDTQYF.

This clone occurred a few times. The chain combines TRBV11-2 with TRBJ2-3; 7 bases match TRBD1. Germline CDR1 reads SGHAT; CDR2 reads FQNNGV. With V trimmed by 5 bases and J by 2 bases, 4 bases remained unmatched. The CDR3 consists of 14 residues. The CDR3 nucleotides are TGTGCCAGCAGCCGACAGGGTTTCACAGATACGCAGTATTTT. The encoded protein is CASSRQGFTDTQYF.

As DNA, the CDR3 is TGCGCCAGCAGCTTGGGCAGGGGGAATGAAAAACTGTTTTTT. The encoded protein is CASSLGRGNEKLFF. The chain is built from TRBV5-1 and TRBJ1-4; 7 bases map to TRBD1. There are 14 residues in the CDR3. In germline, CDR1 is SGHRS, CDR2 YFSETQ. J was trimmed by 5 bases and V by 0 bases; bases with no gene match: 1.

The chain has TRBV30 and TRBJ2-1; D is undetermined. Trimming shortened V by 2 bases and J by 15 bases, and 17 bases separated the two germline ends. From germline, CDR1 is GTSNPN and CDR2 SVGIG (reference sequence). This CDR3 is built from 12 residues. The CDR3 DNA reads as TGTGCCTGGAGTCCCGACCGGTTCAGGCTGTTCTTC. Translating gives CAWSPDRFRLFF.

This clone was seen more than once but under ten times. The V call is TRBV5-1, the J call TRBJ1-1, with D tentatively TRBD1 (6 bases). The V gene lost 0 bases and the J gene lost 5 bases, with 11 bases spanning the gap. Germline CDR1 SGHRS, CDR2 YFSETQ. The CDR3 is 14 residues long. CDR3 protein: CASSLGVRGTEAFF. The CDR3 nucleotides read TGCGCCAGCAGCTTGGGCGTCAGGGGTACTGAAGCTTTCTTT.

This clone has a handful of counts. The chain recombines TRBV28 with TRBJ1-4, with D possibly matching TRBD1 (6 bases). This CDR3 comprises 16 residues. The germline CDR1 and CDR2 sequences are MDHEN and SYDVKM. The V and J ends lost 5 bases and 8 bases respectively, with 21 bases between them. CDR3 bases: TGTGCCAGCAGTACCCAGTCGACAGGAAGCGGAGAAAAACTGTTTTTT. Its protein is CASSTQSTGSGEKLFF.

The chain links TRBV27 to TRBJ2-3, with 14 bases lining up with TRBD2. The germline V gene encodes CDR1 MNHEY and CDR2 SMNVEV (reference sequence). The CDR3 is 14 amino acids. J gave up 6 bases and V 10 bases, and 6 bases lay outside the gene matches. CDR3 loop: CATQRTSGRDTQYF. CDR3 nucleotides: TGTGCCACCCAGAGGACTAGCGGGAGGGATACGCAGTATTTT.

The V gene is TRBV19, the J gene TRBJ1-5, with D perhaps TRBD1 (6 bases). CDR1 LNHDA and CDR2 SQIVND come from the germline V gene (reference sequence). The CDR3 is 16 residues long. V was pared by 5 bases and J by 7 bases, with 21 bases between. The CDR3 bases are TGTGCCAGTAGTGATGGGGGGGGCTTGAGTATACAGCCCCAGCATTTT. It translates to CASSDGGGLSIQPQHF.

This clone was observed a handful of times. The J gene is TRBJ2-2, the V gene TRBV19; TRBD2 matches at 7 bases. The CDR3 sequence is 15 residues long. The trim removed 8 bases at V and 4 bases at J, leaving 10 bases unmatched. Germline V gene sequence: CDR1 LNHDA, CDR2 SQIVND (reference sequence). The CDR3 sequence: CASGSAGRGTGELFF. The DNA for the CDR3 is TGTGCCAGTGGCTCAGCGGGGCGCGGCACCGGGGAGCTGTTTTTT.

This sequence joins TRBV5-1 and TRBJ2-5; possibly TRBD1 for D (5 bases). The DNA end is more similar to TRBJ2-7, so the J call may be wrong. The length of the CDR3 is 13 residues. CDR1 is SGHRS and CDR2 is YFSETQ in the germline V gene. Here the CDR3 reads CASTGRAGYEQYF. The DNA for the CDR3 is TGCGCCAGCACCGGCAGGGCCGGCTACGAGCAGTACTTC.

The rearrangement links TRBV5-1 to TRBJ1-1; maybe TRBD1 (6 bases). Germline V gene data show CDR1 as SGHRS and CDR2 as YFSETQ. V was trimmed by 5 bases and J by 4 bases, leaving 12 bases between them. The CDR3 is 13 amino acids. The CDR3 protein is CASRQIGGTEAFF. CDR3 nucleotides: TGCGCCAGCAGACAAATAGGGGGCACTGAAGCTTTCTTT.

This sequence joins TRBV6-6 and TRBJ1-6, with 7 bases lining up with TRBD1. Germline V lookup: CDR1 MNHNY, CDR2 SVGAGI (reference sequence). The CDR3 has 15 residues. Germline trimming cut 5 bases from V and 7 bases from J; bases unmatched to any gene: 8. CDR3 amino acids: CASSTPGGRNSPLHF. The CDR3 DNA reads as TGTGCCAGCAGTACCCCAGGGGGGCGGAATTCACCCCTCCACTTT.

This chain joins TRBV7-9 and TRBJ1-5; a weak D match, TRBD1 (5 bases). The V end was cut by 5 bases, the J end by 7 bases, with 9 bases between. This CDR3 contains 12 residues. The germline V gene has CDR1 SEHNR and CDR2 FQNEAQ (reference sequence). This chain's CDR3 is CASSTREQPQHF. The DNA of the CDR3 is TGTGCCAGCAGCACCAGGGAACAGCCCCAGCATTTT.

The gene calls are TRBV29-1 and TRBJ1-2, with D possibly TRBD1 on 6 matching bases. Germline-derived CDR1 and CDR2 are SQVTM and ANQGSEA. The CDR3 extends over 13 amino acids. V was clipped by 4 bases and J by 6 bases, with 15 bases between them. CDR3 coding DNA: TGCAGCGTTGTAAAGGCTGGACAGCATGGCTACACCTTC. Translation gives CSVVKAGQHGYTF.

The chain links TRBV7-9 to TRBJ2-7; a weak D match, TRBD1 (5 bases). Deletions cut 5 bases from V and 1 base from J, with 12 bases between. Germline CDR1 and CDR2: SEHNR and FQNEAQ (reference sequence). This CDR3 is 14 amino acids long. The CDR3 sequence is CASSALQGSYEQYF. The CDR3 DNA follows: TGTGCCAGCAGCGCACTCCAGGGTTCCTACGAGCAGTACTTC.

This clone was seen only a few times. The chain carries TRBV29-1 and TRBJ1-1; no reliable D call. The germline CDR1 and CDR2 sequences are SQVTM and ANQGSEA. The CDR3 has 13 residues. The germline V and J ends were trimmed by 4 bases and 1 base, with 10 bases remaining between them. The CDR3 nucleotides read TGCAGCGTTGCCCAGAGGCCGAACACTGAAGCTTTCTTT. Its translation: CSVAQRPNTEAFF.